Following are 30 T cell receptor beta chains from one sample sequenced in a study of beta chain features in type 1 diabetes. The isolated RNA, all of it, was reverse transcribed, so expressed TCRB transcripts were what got sequenced. TCRdb keeps only in-frame clones here, not all; method: immunoSEQ multiplex PCR. The sample shows some 240,000 clones, 15% to 20% of them seen only once. Findings of the study overall: Type 1 diabetes patients had moderately but significantly shorter TCRB CDR3s in all four CD4+ subsets.

These receptors have no known antigen. The sequenced material came from naive CD4+ T cells from blood. Every receptor here comes from a man aged 30-40 years with type 1 diabetes.

The J gene is TRBJ2-1, the V gene TRBV7-7, with a tentative D call TRBD2 (5 bases). V lost 5 bases, J lost 2 bases, and 10 bases lay in between. This CDR3 is built from 14 residues. The germline gives CDR1 SSHAT, CDR2 FNYEAQ (reference sequence). The CDR3 here is CASSPQEAYNEQFF. CDR3 sequence (DNA): TGTGCCAGCAGCCCCCAGGAGGCCTACAATGAGCAGTTCTTC.

The chain links TRBV7-6 to TRBJ2-7, with D uncertain. Germline assignment: CDR1 SGHVS and CDR2 FNYEAQ. The CDR3 is 16 amino acids. V shed 1 base and J shed 2 bases, with 15 bases lying between them. The CDR3: CASSLVSGSPTYEQYF. Here the CDR3 DNA reads TGTGCCAGCAGCTTAGTCTCCGGATCTCCCACCTACGAGCAGTACTTC.

The rearrangement links TRBV7-2 to TRBJ1-2; D is ambiguous. The ends were cut back, 2 bases at V and 10 bases at J, with 11 bases in the middle. The CDR3 sequence is 12 residues long. Germline V gene sequence: CDR1 SGHTA, CDR2 FQGNSA. The CDR3 DNA sequence: TGTGCCAGCAGCTTAATGAGACTCGACTACACCTTC. Protein sequence: CASSLMRLDYTF. The complete variable domain, with remaining parts taken from reference TRBV7-2 and TRBJ1-2, reads GAGVSQSPSNKVTEKGKDVELRCDPISGHTALYWYRQSLGQGLEFLIYFQGNSAPDKSGLPSDRFSAERTGGSVSTLTIQRTQQEDSAVYLCASSLMRLDYTFGSGTRLTVV.

This clone was observed a few times. V is TRBV2 and J is TRBJ2-1; D not resolved. Germline V gene sequence: CDR1 SNHLY, CDR2 FYNNEI. This CDR3 is built from 14 residues. Between the trimmed V and J ends, which lost 6 bases and 7 bases, there was a span of 16 bases. CDR3 amino acids: CASSMYGLVNEQFF. The CDR3 coding sequence is TGTGCCAGCAGCATGTATGGGCTAGTGAATGAGCAGTTCTTC.

This clone was counted a few times. The chain has TRBV30 and TRBJ1-1; D unclear. The CDR3 is made up of 12 amino acids. Germline V gene lookup returns CDR1 GTSNPN and CDR2 SVGIG (reference sequence). With 4 bases removed from V and 0 bases from J, the gap between germline ends came to 6 bases. The DNA of the CDR3 is TGTGCCTGGATTCCCATGAACACTGAAGCTTTCTTT. Translation gives CAWIPMNTEAFF. Using reference TRBV30 and TRBJ1-1 for the parts outside the CDR3, the full variable domain is SQTIHQWPATLVQPVGSPLSLECTVEGTSNPNLYWYRQAAGRGLQLLFYSVGIGQISSEVPQNLSASRPQDRQFILSSKKLLLSDSGFYLCAWIPMNTEAFFGQGTRLTVV.

The chain carries TRBV5-6 and TRBJ2-3; a possible D gene is TRBD1 (6 bases). The germline V and J ends were trimmed by 2 bases and 3 bases, with 13 bases remaining between them. The CDR3 has 15 residues. Per the germline V gene, CDR1 is SGHDT and CDR2 is YYEEEE. CDR3 loop: CASSFPSGDTDTQYF. The CDR3 DNA reads as TGTGCCAGCAGCTTCCCCTCAGGGGATACAGATACGCAGTATTTT. The full variable domain, completed using reference TRBV5-6 and TRBJ2-3, is DAGVTQSPTHLIKTRGQQVTLRCSPKSGHDTVSWYQQALGQGPQFIFQYYEEEERQRGNFPDRFSGHQFPNYSSELNVNALLLGDSALYLCASSFPSGDTDTQYFGPGTRLTVL.

The CDR3 region has the DNA TGTGCCAGCAGCGTTGAATGGGGGACTTACAATGAGCAGTTCTTC. Its protein product is CASSVEWGTYNEQFF. The V and J genes are TRBV7-2 and TRBJ2-1; D perhaps matches TRBD2 (6 bases). This CDR3 has 15 residues. From germline, CDR1 is SGHTA and CDR2 FQGNSA. The ends were cut back, 5 bases at V and 4 bases at J, with 15 bases in the middle.

The V call is TRBV9, the J call TRBJ2-4, with 11 bases aligning to TRBD2. This CDR3 spans 16 amino acids. With 4 bases clipped from V and 5 bases from J, the junction kept 8 bases outside the gene matches. Germline assignment: CDR1 SGDLS and CDR2 YYNGEE. CDR3 sequence reads: CASSLGTSGGENIQYF. CDR3 bases: TGTGCCAGCAGCCTGGGGACTAGCGGCGGCGAAAACATTCAGTACTTC.

The chain joins TRBV25-1 to TRBJ1-1; D is ambiguous. This CDR3 has 11 amino acids. Trimming cost V 4 bases and J 7 bases, with 7 bases left between them. Germline loops: CDR1 MGHDK, CDR2 SYGVNS. CDR3 bases: TGTGCCAGCAGTGGGAACCTTGAAGCTTTCTTT. Residues: CASSGNLEAFF.

The genes are TRBV7-2 and TRBJ2-5; D unresolved. Trimming cost V 0 bases and J 5 bases, with 4 bases left between them. CDR3 length: 12 amino acids. Germline CDR1 SGHTA, CDR2 FQGNSA. The CDR3 DNA reads as TGTGCCAGCAGCTTAGCTCCGGAGACCCAGTACTTC. It translates to CASSLAPETQYF.

The chain links TRBV7-2 to TRBJ2-5, with TRBD2 as a possible D gene (6 bases). Trimming took 5 bases from V and 2 from J, leaving 9 bases between them. CDR3 length equals 13 residues. Germline V gene lookup returns CDR1 SGHTA and CDR2 FQGNSA. The CDR3 DNA is TGTGCCAGCAGCCCGGGGGTACAAGAGACCCAGTACTTC. As protein: CASSPGVQETQYF.

This clone was observed a few times. The chain couples TRBV2 to TRBJ2-1; 7 bases align to TRBD1. V lost 9 bases and J lost 3; bases outside the gene matches: 2. Germline V gene lookup returns CDR1 SNHLY and CDR2 FYNNEI. The CDR3 extends over 12 amino acids. In nucleotides, the CDR3 is TGTGCCAGTCGACAGGGCTACAATGAGCAGTTCTTC. This codes for CASRQGYNEQFF.

This clone was seen more than once but under ten times. V and J are TRBV4-1 and TRBJ1-1; 8 positions match TRBD1. The CDR3 is made up of 15 amino acids. After removal of 4 bases from V and 0 bases from J, the junction contained 4 bases not matched to a gene. The germline CDR1 and CDR2 sequences are MGHRA and YSYEKL. The CDR3 DNA reads TGCGCCAGCAGCCCCGGACAGGGCATGAACACTGAAGCTTTCTTT. Translating it yields CASSPGQGMNTEAFF.

The chain carries TRBV18 and TRBJ2-1; tentatively, D is TRBD2 (6 bases). Germline V lookup: CDR1 KGHSH, CDR2 LQKENI. V was clipped by 3 bases and J by 10 bases, with 16 bases between them. This CDR3 contains 14 residues. The CDR3 loop is CASSPGDGGREQFF. CDR3 nucleotide sequence: TGTGCCAGCTCACCCGGGGACGGGGGAAGAGAGCAGTTCTTC. Using reference TRBV18 and TRBJ2-1 for the parts outside the CDR3, the full variable domain is NAGVMQNPRHLVRRRGQEARLRCSPMKGHSHVYWYRQLPEEGLKFMVYLQKENIIDESGMPKERFSAEFPKEGPSILRIQQVVRGDSAAYFCASSPGDGGREQFFGPGTRLTVL.

The V and J genes are TRBV18 and TRBJ2-2, with no clear D. Germline V gene lookup returns CDR1 KGHSH and CDR2 LQKENI. V was cut by 2 bases and J by 0 bases, with 10 bases left in between. CDR3 length: 16 residues. CDR3 sequence reads: CASSPGFGSNTGELFF. The CDR3 coding sequence is TGTGCCAGCTCACCAGGATTCGGTTCGAACACCGGGGAGCTGTTTTTT.

This clone has only a few counts. The DNA for the CDR3 is TGCAGCGCTTCCGGGACACCCGGGCGGACCGGGGAGCTGTTTTTT. Translation: CSASGTPGRTGELFF. The chain recombines TRBV29-1 with TRBJ2-2; D perhaps matches TRBD1 (6 bases). Trimming took off 7 bases at V and 5 bases at J, with 20 bases between the two ends. The CDR3 sequence is 15 residues long. Germline-derived CDR1 and CDR2 are SQVTM and ANQGSEA.

There are a few counts of this clone. The V gene is TRBV30, the J gene TRBJ2-3, with D unresolved. Trimming removed 2 bases from V and 5 bases from J, with 5 bases in between. CDR1 GTSNPN and CDR2 SVGIG come from the germline V gene (reference sequence). This CDR3 region has 11 residues. DNA for the CDR3: TGTGCCTGGAGTCCCCGAGATACGCAGTATTTT. Residues: CAWSPRDTQYF. Together with reference TRBV30 and TRBJ2-3, the CDR3 gives the full variable domain: SQTIHQWPATLVQPVGSPLSLECTVEGTSNPNLYWYRQAAGRGLQLLFYSVGIGQISSEVPQNLSASRPQDRQFILSSKKLLLSDSGFYLCAWSPRDTQYFGPGTRLTVL.

A few counts support this clone. The rearrangement joins TRBV9 to TRBJ1-5; D remains unclear. CDR1 is SGDLS and CDR2 is YYNGEE in the germline V gene. V shed 3 bases and J shed 0 bases, with 4 bases lying between them. The CDR3 is 13 residues long. CDR3 loop: CASSASSNQPQHF. For the CDR3, the DNA is TGTGCCAGCAGCGCCTCTAGCAATCAGCCCCAGCATTTT. Full variable domain (outside the CDR3, taken from reference TRBV9 and TRBJ1-5): DSGVTQTPKHLITATGQRVTLRCSPRSGDLSVYWYQQSLDQGLQFLIQYYNGEERAKGNILERFSAQQFPDLHSELNLSSLELGDSALYFCASSASSNQPQHFGDGTRLSIL.

This clone was counted between two and nine times. The rearrangement joins TRBV2 to TRBJ2-1; 7 bases match TRBD1. The V segment lost 7 bases and the J segment 0 bases; nucleotides outside the gene matches: 3. The CDR3 sequence is 14 residues long. The germline CDR1 and CDR2 sequences are SNHLY and FYNNEI. The CDR3 sequence is CASTRDSSYNEQFF. The CDR3 DNA reads TGTGCCAGCACCCGGGACAGCTCCTACAATGAGCAGTTCTTC. The full variable domain, in which reference TRBV2 and TRBJ2-1 provide the parts outside the CDR3, is EPEVTQTPSHQVTQMGQEVILRCVPISNHLYFYWYRQILGQKVEFLVSFYNNEISEKSEIFDDQFSVERPDGSNFTLKIRSTKLEDSAMYFCASTRDSSYNEQFFGPGTRLTVL.

The table lists this clone with a few counts. J is TRBJ1-2 and V is TRBV10-3, with 8 bases that match TRBD1. CDR3 length equals 12 residues. CDR1 ENHRY and CDR2 SYGVKD come from the germline V gene. Germline trimming cut 5 bases from V and 8 bases from J; bases unmatched to any gene: 4. The CDR3 region is CAISQDRAGYTF. The DNA for the CDR3 is TGTGCCATCAGTCAGGACAGGGCCGGCTACACCTTC.

The chain employs TRBV30 and TRBJ2-2; D call uncertain. The CDR3 runs to 13 residues. CDR1 and CDR2 (germline): GTSNPN, SVGIG (reference sequence). V was clipped by 1 base and J by 2 bases, with 5 bases between them. This CDR3 is CAWSATNTGELFF. CDR3 DNA sequence: TGTGCCTGGAGTGCAACAAACACCGGGGAGCTGTTTTTT.

As concerns this clone: The same CDR3 is also encoded by other DNA sequences in this sample. The genes are TRBV7-2 and TRBJ2-4; D gene uncertain. The germline CDR1 and CDR2 sequences are SGHTA and FQGNSA. V dropped 5 bases and J dropped 0 bases, with 5 bases sitting between them. The CDR3 runs to 13 residues. CDR3 amino acids: CASSPLAKNIQYF. The CDR3 DNA follows: TGTGCCAGCAGCCCCTTAGCCAAAAACATTCAGTACTTC.

This clone was seen a handful of times. The chain has TRBV5-1 and TRBJ2-3, with 9 bases lining up with TRBD2. The CDR3 loop spans 16 amino acids. Germline V gene data show CDR1 as SGHRS and CDR2 as YFSETQ. V shed 0 bases, J shed 0 bases, and the junction held 2 bases outside the gene matches. The CDR3 region has the DNA TGCGCCAGCAGCTTGGCCACTAGCGGGAGCACAGATACGCAGTATTTT. Translated: CASSLATSGSTDTQYF.

CDR3 DNA sequence: TGTGCCAGCAGGCCGCCGGGACTAAACGAGCAGTACTTC. Its protein is CASRPPGLNEQYF. This sequence joins TRBV7-2 and TRBJ2-7; 7 bases fit TRBD2. This CDR3 has 13 residues. The trim removed 6 bases at V and 5 bases at J, leaving 7 bases unmatched. Germline assignment: CDR1 SGHTA and CDR2 FQGNSA.

This clone turned up a few times. The chain employs TRBV30 and TRBJ1-1; 8 bases map to TRBD1. With V trimmed by 2 bases and J by 10 bases, 3 bases remained unmatched. The CDR3 sequence is 11 residues long. Germline V gene lookup returns CDR1 GTSNPN and CDR2 SVGIG (reference sequence). The CDR3 bases are TGTGCCTGGAGTACACAGGGGGGAGCTTTCTTT. It translates to CAWSTQGGAFF.

The chain has TRBV30 and TRBJ2-3; TRBD1 aligns across 9 bases. This CDR3 contains 15 residues. The ends lost 1 base at V and 2 bases at J; junction bases unmatched: 4. The germline CDR1 and CDR2 sequences are GTSNPN and SVGIG (reference sequence). This CDR3 reads CAWSDGTGYTDTQYF. DNA for the CDR3: TGTGCCTGGAGTGACGGGACAGGGTACACAGATACGCAGTATTTT.

Only a few counts were recorded for this clone. Other DNA sequences in the same sample also yield this CDR3. The chain uses TRBV29-1 and TRBJ1-1, with D possibly being TRBD1 (5 bases). The CDR3 runs to 13 residues. Germline-derived CDR1 and CDR2 are SQVTM and ANQGSEA. V was shortened by 3 bases and J by 1 base, with 9 bases between the two germline ends. The CDR3 DNA reads TGCAGCGTTGACCGCACAGGGAACACTGAAGCTTTCTTT. Amino acids: CSVDRTGNTEAFF.

The rearrangement uses TRBV25-1 and TRBJ2-5, with a possible D match to TRBD2 (8 bases). The CDR3 has 13 amino acids. CDR1 is MGHDK, CDR2 SYGVNS, per germline. V gave up 8 bases and J gave up 5 bases, with 15 bases separating them. The CDR3 loop reads CASREGAVETQYF. CDR3 sequence (DNA): TGTGCCAGCCGGGAGGGGGCAGTGGAGACCCAGTACTTC.

The chain recombines TRBV29-1 with TRBJ1-1; 7 nucleotides match TRBD1. The V segment lost 4 bases and the J segment 5 bases; nucleotides outside the gene matches: 7. The CDR3 is 13 amino acids. The germline V gene has CDR1 SQVTM and CDR2 ANQGSEA. The DNA for the CDR3 is TGCAGCGTTGTAGCAGGGGGAAAGACTGAAGCTTTCTTT. Its protein is CSVVAGGKTEAFF.

There are a few counts of this clone. This chain connects TRBV9 to TRBJ2-1; 10 bases match TRBD2. The CDR3 spans 15 residues. Germline values: CDR1 SGDLS, CDR2 YYNGEE. The V and J ends lost 3 bases and 3 bases, in that order; junction bases with no gene match: 3. The CDR3 DNA reads as TGTGCCAGCAGCGCTGGACTAGCGGACTACAATGAGCAGTTCTTC. Translating it yields CASSAGLADYNEQFF.